This is a list of T cell receptor beta chains from one sample in a study of blood T cell repertoires in COVID-19. The repertoire was sequenced with immunoSEQ multiplex PCR; TCRdb's copy has only in-frame clones and lacks some. The data show 250,000 to 400,000 clones, more than 70% seen once. Material: peripheral blood. The receptors come from a woman aged 25 to 39 with COVID-19, enrolled during active disease. Each CDR3 is given with its conserved first and last residue. A D gene is named only where the DNA matches it firmly. Not every row has a clone size; where given, it reads once, few, many or a size class.

TRBD1	.	TRBV28	TRBJ2-1	TGTGCCAGCAGGTCAGGGGGTTCCTACAATGAGCAGTTCTTC	CASRSGGSYNEQFF
.	.	TRBV7-9	TRBJ1-3	TGTGCCATTGGCGGGGCCGGCAGCTCTGGAAACACCATATATTTT	CAIGGAGSSGNTIYF
.	.	TRBV6-5	TRBJ2-1	TGTGCCAGCAGTTACTCGTCAGGGTTGCCCCCCAATGAGCAGTTCTTC	CASSYSSGLPPNEQFF
TRBD1	.	TRBV5-1	TRBJ1-1	TGCGCCAGCAGCAAAGACAGGGGTGGTTACACTGAAGCTTTCTTT	CASSKDRGGYTEAFF
TRBD2	.	TRBV7-8	TRBJ2-1	TGTGCCAGCAGCGCCCGTAGCGGGGGCAGGTATAATGAGCAGTTCTTC	CASSARSGGRYNEQFF
TRBD1	once	TRBV30	TRBJ2-7	TGTGCCTGGACTTTAGGGACAGGAGGCTACGAGCAGTACTTC	CAWTLGTGGYEQYF
TRBD1	.	TRBV2	TRBJ1-4	TGTGCCAGCAGTGCACAGGGGAATCTTGGGGAAAAACTGTTTTTT	CASSAQGNLGEKLFF
.	.	TRBV12-3/TRBV12-4	TRBJ1-5	TGTGCCAGCAGCTTCGGGGAGGGACAGCCCCAGCATTTT	CASSFGEGQPQHF
.	.	TRBV7-9	TRBJ1-1	TGTGCCAGCAGCTTAGATTCGGTGGCTGAAGCTTTCTTT	CASSLDSVAEAFF
.	.	TRBV4-1	TRBJ2-7	TGCGCCAGCAGCCGGCGGGACCGCTCTTGGGACGAGCAGTACTTC	CASSRRDRSWDEQYF
.	.	TRBV3-1/TRBV3-2	TRBJ1-3	TGTGCCAGCAGCCTAGATATCGGGGTTAACTCTGGAAACACCATATATTTT	CASSLDIGVNSGNTIYF
TRBD1	.	TRBV5-5	TRBJ2-7	TGTGCCAGCAGCTATAACAGGGGGCACGAGCAGTACTTC	CASSYNRGHEQYF
.	.	TRBV19	TRBJ1-2	TGTGCCAGTAGTATTGCACCCAGAGACATTTCCAGCTATGGCTACACCTTC	CASSIAPRDISSYGYTF
.	.	TRBV3-1/TRBV3-2	TRBJ1-2	TGTGCCAGCAGCCCGTCTAACGGGGGTACTGGCTACACCTTC	CASSPSNGGTGYTF
.	.	TRBV6-5	TRBJ1-2	TGTGCCAGCAGTTCCACCAGGGGTGGCTACACCTTC	CASSSTRGGYTF
.	.	TRBV2	TRBJ1-1	TGTGCCAGCGTTCGGGGGGCTGAAGCTTTCTTT	CASVRGAEAFF
.	.	TRBV19	TRBJ2-5	TGTGCCAGTAGTACGACAGTGGGGGAGACCCAGTACTTC	CASSTTVGETQYF
.	.	TRBV5-1	TRBJ1-6	TGCGCCAGCCGGTCACAGGTGCAGTCACCCCTCCACTTT	CASRSQVQSPLHF
.	.	TRBV6-5	TRBJ1-1	TGTGCCAGCAGTTACCCGACAGAGAACACTGAAGCTTTCTTT	CASSYPTENTEAFF
TRBD2	.	TRBV2	TRBJ2-5	TGTGCCAGCAAAGCTAGCGGGGTTGAGACCCAGTACTTC	CASKASGVETQYF
.	.	TRBV4-1	TRBJ1-1	TGCGCCAGCAGCCGTCAGGGTTGGGACACTGAAGCTTTCTTT	CASSRQGWDTEAFF
.	.	TRBV28	TRBJ1-4	TGTGCCAGCAGTTCACTACGACAGTCAACTAATGAAAAACTGTTTTTT	CASSSLRQSTNEKLFF
TRBD2	.	TRBV5-5	TRBJ2-1	TGTGCCAGCAGCTGGGGACTAGCGGGGAATGTTGATGAGCAGTTCTTC	CASSWGLAGNVDEQFF
.	.	TRBV10-2	TRBJ2-5	TGCGCCAGCAGTGGGAGAAGAACTCAAGAGACCCAGTACTTC	CASSGRRTQETQYF